The next 16 T cell receptor beta chains were all read from a single sample in a study of blood T cells in healthy people across ages. Sample-barcoded 5' priming and a J-beta primer mix drove a second PCR of roughly 7 to 11 cycles. TCRdb re-called the 5' RACE reads through MiXCR, storing one row per CDR3 protein. There are roughly 1,700,000 distinct CDR3 sequences in the sample; about 30% occur only once, and about 7.7% lies in the top ten. The material sequenced was blood. The receptors were gathered from a woman in her twenties or thirties in good health.

The genes are TRBV9 and TRBJ2-2; 9 positions agree with TRBD2. Losses at the gene ends were 4 bases for V and 4 bases for J; bases not matched to a gene: 8. Germline assignment: CDR1 SGDLS and CDR2 YYNGEE. The CDR3 covers 16 residues. This CDR3 is CASSLLTSGGTGELFF. CDR3 in DNA: TGTGCCAGCAGCTTACTGACTAGCGGAGGCACCGGGGAGCTGTTTTTT.

The table lists this clonotype with a few counts. The chain carries TRBV6-2 or TRBV6-3 and TRBJ2-4, with TRBD1 matching over 8 bases. The better agreement between TRBJ2-1 and the DNA end casts doubt on the J call. Per germline, CDR1 MNHEY and CDR2 SVGEGT. The CDR3 length is 16 residues. In DNA form, the CDR3 reads TGTGCCAGCAGTAAAACAGGGGGATTAGCCAAAAACATTCAGTTCTTC. Translation: CASSKTGGLAKNIQFF.

This clonotype was found a few times. The chain is built from TRBV12-5 and TRBJ2-5; 8 nucleotides match TRBD1. The CDR3 loop spans 14 amino acids. Per the germline V gene, CDR1 is LGHNT and CDR2 is FRNRAP. The trim removed 2 bases at V and 5 bases at J, leaving 4 bases unmatched. Here the CDR3 reads CASGLPDRVETQYF. The CDR3 DNA follows: TGTGCTAGTGGTTTGCCGGACAGGGTTGAGACCCAGTACTTC. The full variable domain, in which reference TRBV12-5 and TRBJ2-5 provide the parts outside the CDR3, is DARVTQTPRHKVTEMGQEVTMRCQPILGHNTVFWYRQTMMQGLELLAYFRNRAPLDDSGMPKDRFSAEMPDATLATLKIQPSEPRDSAVYFCASGLPDRVETQYFGPGTRLLVL.

This clonotype was seen at least ten times. The chain recombines TRBV10-3 with TRBJ2-7, with D possibly being TRBD1 (5 bases). CDR3 length: 15 amino acids. Germline CDR1 ENHRY, CDR2 SYGVKD. V was shortened by 2 bases and J by 0 bases, with 11 bases between the two germline ends. CDR3 in amino acids: CAISEGAVSSYEQYF. The CDR3 DNA reads TGTGCCATCAGTGAGGGGGCCGTATCCTCCTACGAGCAGTACTTC.

The sample holds a few counts of this clonotype. This chain connects TRBV10-3 to TRBJ2-5; 8 nucleotides match TRBD2. The last part of the DNA fits TRBJ2-7 better; the J call may be wrong. The V gene's germline CDR1 is ENHRY and CDR2 SYGVKD. This CDR3 spans 15 amino acids. CDR3 sequence (DNA): TGTGCCATCAGTGAGCGGGGGGGTGGGGTCGACGAGCAGTACTTC. It translates to CAISERGGGVDEQYF.

At least ten counts were recorded for this clonotype. A junction end diverges from the germline sequence, so it may reflect a read error. The chain is built from TRBV7-2 and TRBJ2-5; a weak D match, TRBD1 (6 bases). The CDR3 totals 14 residues. Per germline, CDR1 SGHTA and CDR2 FQGNSA. The CDR3 sequence is CASSLVRGGETQYF. DNA of the CDR3: TGCGCCAGCAGCTTGGTCAGGGGTGGGGAGACCCAGTACTTC.

This clonotype occurred a few times. This chain links TRBV3-1 with TRBJ1-2; 7 positions match TRBD1. The CDR3 has 16 residues. Germline CDR1 reads LGHDT; CDR2 reads YNNKEL (reference sequence). Losses at the gene ends were 1 base for V and 8 bases for J; bases not matched to a gene: 13. In DNA form, the CDR3 reads TGTGCCAGCAGCCAAGTCGGCCGTACAGGGGATGGGGGCTACACCTTC. This translates into CASSQVGRTGDGGYTF.

This clonotype was detected only a few times. One end of the junction varies from germline; a read error may be responsible. The gene calls are TRBV5-1 and TRBJ2-1; tentatively, D is TRBD1 or TRBD2 (5 bases each). Germline CDR1 is SGHRS and CDR2 is YFSETQ. CDR3 length: 14 residues. CDR3: CAGSGGLSYNEQFF. The CDR3 bases are TGCGCCGGCAGTGGGGGTCTCTCCTACAATGAGCAGTTCTTC.

The sample holds a few counts of this clonotype. V is TRBV7-2 and J is TRBJ1-6; D gene unclear. The CDR3 covers 16 residues. CDR1 is SGHTA and CDR2 is FQGNSA in the germline V gene. V shed 1 base and J shed 0 bases, with 7 bases lying between them. The CDR3 here is CASSLEANSYNSPLHF. The CDR3 nucleotides read TGTGCCAGCAGCTTAGAAGCGAACTCCTATAATTCACCCCTCCACTTT. The entire variable domain, with the rest obtained from reference TRBV7-2 and TRBJ1-6, is as follows: GAGVSQSPSNKVTEKGKDVELRCDPISGHTALYWYRQSLGQGLEFLIYFQGNSAPDKSGLPSDRFSAERTGGSVSTLTIQRTQQEDSAVYLCASSLEANSYNSPLHFGNGTRLTVT.

There are many counts of this clonotype. The chain employs TRBV20-1 and TRBJ1-1; unclear D gene. Germline-derived CDR1 and CDR2 are DFQATT and SNEGSKA (reference sequence). The CDR3 is 13 amino acids. Trimming took 1 base from V and 6 from J, leaving 12 bases between them. CDR3 amino acids: CSARVAQIAEAFF. CDR3 coding DNA: TGCAGTGCTAGAGTGGCGCAGATAGCTGAAGCTTTCTTT.

This clonotype turned up a few times. This rearrangement joins TRBV7-2 to TRBJ2-3; TRBD2 might be the D (6 bases). Trimming removed 4 bases from V and 8 bases from J, with 16 bases in between. Germline CDR1 and CDR2: SGHTA and FQGNSA. The CDR3 is made up of 14 amino acids. The CDR3 loop reads CASSSPPGLTTQYF. CDR3 in DNA: TGTGCCAGCAGCTCACCACCGGGACTCACTACGCAGTATTTT.

The table lists this clonotype with a few counts. The rearrangement uses TRBV21-1 and TRBJ2-6. TRBV21-1 constitutes a pseudogene. This CDR3 region has 15 residues. CDR3 residues: CARVILFSGANVLTF. CDR3 DNA sequence: TGTGCCAGGGTCATCCTATTCTCTGGGGCCAACGTCCTGACTTTC.

This clonotype was picked up a small number of times. The rearrangement uses TRBV20-1 and TRBJ2-5; TRBD2 matches at 7 bases. Germline CDR1 reads DFQATT; CDR2 reads SNEGSKA (reference sequence). CDR3 size: 13 residues. Losses at the gene ends were 3 bases for V and 4 bases for J; bases not matched to a gene: 5. CDR3 DNA sequence: TGCAGTGCTAGTGGGACTACCCCAGAGACCCAGTACTTC. This gives the protein CSASGTTPETQYF.

V is TRBV7-3 and J is TRBJ2-1; D perhaps matches TRBD2 (5 bases). Germline assignment: CDR1 SGHTA and CDR2 FQGTGA. V lost 0 bases and J 4 bases, leaving 13 bases between the germline ends. This CDR3 spans 16 amino acids. The DNA for the CDR3 is TGTGCCAGCAGCTTAACAGAGCGGCTAGCATACAATGAGCAGTTCTTC. Translating gives CASSLTERLAYNEQFF.

This chain joins TRBV28 and TRBJ2-1, with D tentatively TRBD2 (5 bases). V was clipped by 3 bases and J by 10 bases, with 10 bases between them. The germline V gene has CDR1 MDHEN and CDR2 SYDVKM. This CDR3 contains 12 residues. CDR3 residues: CASSFNPGEQFF. CDR3 nucleotide sequence: TGTGCCAGCAGTTTCAATCCGGGAGAGCAGTTCTTC.

Regarding this clonotype: This may arise from a read error, as a much more abundant clone is one base away. The chain is built from TRBV7-3 and TRBJ2-4; a weak D match, TRBD1 (6 bases). Trimming left V 1 base short and J 13 bases short, with 14 bases between. The length of the CDR3 is 13 residues. CDR1 and CDR2 (germline): SGHTA, FQGTGA. The CDR3: CASSLNRADEQYF. The CDR3 region has the DNA TGTGCCAGCAGCTTAAACAGGGCCGATGAGCAGTACTTC.